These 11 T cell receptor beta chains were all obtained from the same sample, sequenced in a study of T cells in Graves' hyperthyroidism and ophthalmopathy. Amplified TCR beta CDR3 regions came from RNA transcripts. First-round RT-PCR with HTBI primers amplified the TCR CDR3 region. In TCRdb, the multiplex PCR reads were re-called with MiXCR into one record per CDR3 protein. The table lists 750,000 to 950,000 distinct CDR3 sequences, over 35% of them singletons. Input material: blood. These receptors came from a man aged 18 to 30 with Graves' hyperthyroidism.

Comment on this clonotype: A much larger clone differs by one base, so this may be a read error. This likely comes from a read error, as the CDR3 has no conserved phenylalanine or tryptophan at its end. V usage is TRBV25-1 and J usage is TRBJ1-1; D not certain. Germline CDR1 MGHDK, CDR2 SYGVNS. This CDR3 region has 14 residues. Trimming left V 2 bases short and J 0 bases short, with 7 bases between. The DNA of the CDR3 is TGTGCCAGCAGTGAAATAGGCATGAACACTGAAGCTTTCCTT. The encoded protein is CASSEIGMNTEAFL.

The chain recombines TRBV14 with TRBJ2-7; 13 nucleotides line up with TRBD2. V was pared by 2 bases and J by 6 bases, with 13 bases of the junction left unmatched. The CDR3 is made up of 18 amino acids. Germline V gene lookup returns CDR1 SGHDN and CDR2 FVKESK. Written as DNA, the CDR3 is TGTGCCAGCAGCCAACTTAAAGATAGACTAGCGGGAGGCTGCGAGCAGTACTTC. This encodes CASSQLKDRLAGGCEQYF.

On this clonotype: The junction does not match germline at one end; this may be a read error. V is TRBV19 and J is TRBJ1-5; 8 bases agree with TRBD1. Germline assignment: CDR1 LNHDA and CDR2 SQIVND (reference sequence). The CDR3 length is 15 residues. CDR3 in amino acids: CATARGQGYNRPQHF. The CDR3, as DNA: TGTGCCACCGCAAGAGGACAGGGTTACAATCGGCCCCAGCATTTT.

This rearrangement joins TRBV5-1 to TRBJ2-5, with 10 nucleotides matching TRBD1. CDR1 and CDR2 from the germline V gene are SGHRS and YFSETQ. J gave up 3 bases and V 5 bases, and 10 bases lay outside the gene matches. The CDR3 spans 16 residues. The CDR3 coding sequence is TGCGCCAGCAGACGATCGACAGGGGGCCTGGAAGAGACCCAGTACTTC. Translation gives CASRRSTGGLEETQYF.

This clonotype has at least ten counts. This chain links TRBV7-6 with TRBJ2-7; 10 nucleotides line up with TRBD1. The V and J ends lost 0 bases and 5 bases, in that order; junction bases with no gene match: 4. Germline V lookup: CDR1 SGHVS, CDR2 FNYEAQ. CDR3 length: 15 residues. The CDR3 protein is CASSLADRGFDEQYF. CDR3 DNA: TGTGCCAGCAGCTTAGCGGACAGGGGGTTTGACGAGCAGTACTTC. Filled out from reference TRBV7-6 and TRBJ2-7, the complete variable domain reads GAGVSQSPRYKVTKRGQDVALRCDPISGHVSLYWYRQALGQGPEFLTYFNYEAQQDKSGLPNDRFSAERPEGSISTLTIQRTEQRDSAMYRCASSLADRGFDEQYFGPGTRLTVT.

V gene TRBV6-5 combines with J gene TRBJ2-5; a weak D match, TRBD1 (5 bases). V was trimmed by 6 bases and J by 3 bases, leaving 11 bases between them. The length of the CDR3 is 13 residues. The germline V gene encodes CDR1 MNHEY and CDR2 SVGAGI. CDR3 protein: CASSSGLKETQYF. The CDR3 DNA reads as TGTGCCAGCAGCTCAGGGTTAAAAGAGACCCAGTACTTC.

The DNA of the CDR3 is TGCAGTGTATCACAGAACTCTGGAAACACCATATATTTT. It encodes CSVSQNSGNTIYF. The chain carries TRBV20-1 and TRBJ1-3; D uncertain. Looked up from germline, CDR1 is DFQATT and CDR2 is SNEGSKA (reference sequence). The CDR3 runs 13 residues. V dropped 7 bases and J dropped 0 bases, with 10 bases sitting between them.

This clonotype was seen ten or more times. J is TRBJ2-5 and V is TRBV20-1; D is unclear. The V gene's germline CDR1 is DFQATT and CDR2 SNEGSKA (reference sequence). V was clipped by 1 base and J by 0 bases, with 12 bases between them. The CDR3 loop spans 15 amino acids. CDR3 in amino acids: CSARAEDDYQETQYF. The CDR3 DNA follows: TGCAGTGCTAGAGCGGAAGACGATTACCAAGAGACCCAGTACTTC.

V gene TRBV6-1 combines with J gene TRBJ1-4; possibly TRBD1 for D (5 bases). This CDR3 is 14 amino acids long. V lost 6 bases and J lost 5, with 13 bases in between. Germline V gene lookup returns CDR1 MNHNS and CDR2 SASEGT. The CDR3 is CASSGTYENEKLFF. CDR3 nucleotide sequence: TGTGCCAGCAGCGGGACGTATGAGAATGAAAAACTGTTTTTT.

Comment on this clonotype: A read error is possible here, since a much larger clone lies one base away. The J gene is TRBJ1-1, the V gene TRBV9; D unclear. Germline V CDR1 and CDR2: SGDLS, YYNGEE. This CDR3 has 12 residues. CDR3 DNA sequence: TGTGCCAGCAGTATGGGCGAGACTGGAGCTTTCTTT. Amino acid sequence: CASSMGETGAFF.

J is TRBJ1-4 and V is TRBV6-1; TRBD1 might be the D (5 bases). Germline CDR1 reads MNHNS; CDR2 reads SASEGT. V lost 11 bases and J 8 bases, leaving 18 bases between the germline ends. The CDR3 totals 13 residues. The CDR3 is CAVNTRGDEKLFF. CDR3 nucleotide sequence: TGTGCCGTTAACACCCGAGGGGACGAAAAACTGTTTTTT.